These 18 T cell receptor beta chains were all obtained from the same sample, sequenced in a study of blood T cell repertoires in COVID-19. TCRdb's table, derived via immunoSEQ multiplex PCR, lists solely in-frame clones and lacks some. Seen here are 200,000 to 250,000 clones, 81% observed once, and the top ten hold 8% to 9%. Material for sequencing was PBMCs or T cells enriched from blood (not recorded which). The source is a woman aged 50 to 60 with acute COVID-19.

The chain recombines TRBV9 with TRBJ2-6, with a possible D match to TRBD2 (5 bases). CDR1 SGDLS and CDR2 YYNGEE come from the germline V gene. The ends were cut back, 0 bases at V and 2 bases at J, with 6 bases in the middle. The CDR3 contains 15 residues. The CDR3 protein is CASSVEGAGANVLTF. In DNA form, the CDR3 reads TGTGCCAGCAGCGTAGAGGGAGCTGGGGCCAACGTCCTGACTTTC.

The genes are TRBV7-2 and TRBJ2-7; 7 nucleotides match TRBD1. Germline CDR1 SGHTA, CDR2 FQGNSA. This CDR3 is 15 amino acids long. V lost 5 bases, J lost 2 bases, and 9 bases stayed unmatched. The CDR3 spells CASSATGVFTYEQYF. The CDR3 nucleotides are TGTGCCAGCAGCGCTACAGGGGTTTTTACCTACGAGCAGTACTTC.

V usage is TRBV19 and J usage is TRBJ1-2; 12 bases map to TRBD1. The CDR3 has 17 residues. Trimming took 5 bases from V and 3 from J; bases not matched to a gene: 10. Looked up from germline, CDR1 is LNHDA and CDR2 is SQIVND (reference sequence). CDR3 sequence: CASSPGQGAPFDYGYTF. The CDR3 coding sequence is TGTGCCAGTAGTCCGGGACAGGGGGCGCCTTTCGACTATGGCTACACCTTC.

This chain connects TRBV19 to TRBJ1-5; 10 positions agree with TRBD1. Losses at the gene ends were 4 bases for V and 7 bases for J; bases not matched to a gene: 4. Germline CDR1 LNHDA, CDR2 SQIVND (reference sequence). This CDR3 has 14 amino acids. The CDR3 spells CASSTDRGQQPQHF. The CDR3, as DNA: TGTGCCAGTAGTACAGACAGGGGGCAACAGCCCCAGCATTTT.

This rearrangement joins TRBV3-1 (or the pseudogene TRBV3-2) to TRBJ2-1; 13 bases align to TRBD2. V lost 4 bases and J lost 7; bases outside the gene matches: 10. The V gene's germline CDR1 is LGHDT and CDR2 YNNKEL (reference sequence). The CDR3 loop spans 17 amino acids. CDR3 residues: CASSRKWTSGRWNEQFF. DNA for the CDR3: TGTGCCAGCAGCCGAAAATGGACTAGCGGGAGATGGAATGAGCAGTTCTTC.

CDR3 bases: TGTGCCAGCAGCTTAGGGTCAGGGGTCGGGTCACCCCTCCACTTT. The encoded protein is CASSLGSGVGSPLHF. The rearrangement links TRBV7-2 to TRBJ1-6; a possible D gene is TRBD1 (6 bases). The CDR3 spans 15 residues. The germline CDR1 and CDR2 sequences are SGHTA and FQGNSA. V shed 1 base and J shed 10 bases, with 14 bases lying between them.

The chain couples TRBV28 to TRBJ2-1; D call uncertain. The germline V gene has CDR1 MDHEN and CDR2 SYDVKM. The CDR3 runs 15 residues. V lost 5 bases, J lost 0 bases, and 11 bases lay in between. CDR3 in DNA: TGTGCCAGCAGTCATAGACTCAGCTCCTACAATGAGCAGTTCTTC. Its protein product is CASSHRLSSYNEQFF.

This clone was found a few times. This chain joins TRBV2 and TRBJ1-2, with 9 bases fitting TRBD1. The CDR3 contains 14 residues. Losses at the gene ends were 7 bases for V and 8 bases for J; bases not matched to a gene: 11. Looked up from germline, CDR1 is SNHLY and CDR2 is FYNNEI. The CDR3 DNA sequence: TGTGCCAGCATTCTGAGGACAGGGGCGGCGGGCTACACCTTC. Protein: CASILRTGAAGYTF.

The chain uses TRBV28 and TRBJ2-4; no firm D call. Germline CDR1 and CDR2: MDHEN and SYDVKM. V was clipped by 8 bases and J by 4 bases, with 15 bases between them. The CDR3 has 14 residues. CDR3 sequence: CASLEAYPKNIQYF. The DNA of the CDR3 is TGTGCCAGCTTAGAAGCCTACCCAAAAAACATTCAGTACTTC.

The chain employs TRBV4-2 and TRBJ2-1; 11 positions agree with TRBD2. CDR3 length: 17 residues. In germline, CDR1 is LGHNA, CDR2 YNFKEQ. J was trimmed by 4 bases and V by 3 bases; bases with no gene match: 8. CDR3 DNA sequence: TGTGCCAGCAGCCAGACAATAGGGACTAGCGGATACAATGAGCAGTTCTTC. It is translated as CASSQTIGTSGYNEQFF.

This clone appeared a single time. The CDR3 reads CAIRAGGPNTGELFF. In DNA, the CDR3 is TGTGCCATCAGGGCAGGGGGCCCGAACACCGGGGAGCTGTTTTTT. V usage is TRBV10-3 and J usage is TRBJ2-2, with 8 bases lining up with TRBD1. This CDR3 contains 15 residues. The ends lost 6 bases at V and 0 bases at J; junction bases unmatched: 3. In germline, CDR1 is ENHRY, CDR2 SYGVKD.

This clone was observed a single time. For the CDR3, the DNA is TGTGCCAGCAGACCGCGACAGGGGGCCTCCGTTAGTAACTATGGCTACACCTTC. The encoded protein is CASRPRQGASVSNYGYTF. This chain uses TRBV7-2 with TRBJ1-2, with 10 bases lining up with TRBD1. The CDR3 is made up of 18 amino acids. CDR1 and CDR2 from the germline V gene are SGHTA and FQGNSA. V shed 6 bases, J shed 1 base, and the junction held 14 bases outside the gene matches.

This clone was detected only once. The J gene is TRBJ1-3, the V gene TRBV28; possible D gene TRBD1, 5 bases. V shed 5 bases and J shed 0 bases, with 11 bases lying between them. This CDR3 region has 15 residues. Germline lookup yields CDR1 MDHEN and CDR2 SYDVKM. CDR3 protein: CASSPADSSGNTIYF. The CDR3 DNA follows: TGTGCCAGCAGTCCCGCCGACAGCTCTGGAAACACCATATATTTT.

The chain couples TRBV2 to TRBJ1-6; no reliable D call. CDR1 SNHLY and CDR2 FYNNEI come from the germline V gene. CDR3 length: 13 amino acids. V was clipped by 6 bases and J by 8 bases, with 11 bases between them. Written as DNA, the CDR3 is TGTGCCAGCAGAACAGAGTTTGATTCACCCCTCCACTTT. Translating gives CASRTEFDSPLHF.

This clone has just a few counts. This chain connects TRBV19 to TRBJ1-6; tentatively, D is TRBD1 (5 bases). The CDR3 loop spans 14 amino acids. CDR1 is LNHDA, CDR2 SQIVND, per germline (reference sequence). V lost 3 bases and J lost 10, with 13 bases in between. In DNA, the CDR3 is TGTGCCAGTAGTATTCAGGGCACCAGCTCACCCCTCCACTTT. Amino acid sequence: CASSIQGTSSPLHF. Filled out from reference TRBV19 and TRBJ1-6, the complete variable domain reads DGGITQSPKYLFRKEGQNVTLSCEQNLNHDAMYWYRQDPGQGLRLIYYSQIVNDFQKGDIAEGYSVSREKKESFPLTVTSAQKNPTAFYLCASSIQGTSSPLHFGNGTRLTVT.

The CDR3 region has the DNA TGTGCCACCAGCAGAGGATCTACGGGCACTGAAGCTTTCTTT. Amino acids: CATSRGSTGTEAFF. The V and J genes are TRBV15 and TRBJ1-1; D is ambiguous. The germline V gene has CDR1 LNHNV and CDR2 YYDKDF (reference sequence). There are 14 residues in the CDR3. V lost 1 base, J lost 4 bases, and 10 bases lay in between.

V usage is TRBV7-8 and J usage is TRBJ1-1; possibly TRBD1 for D (6 bases). The CDR3 has 14 residues. Trimming cost V 7 bases and J 10 bases, with 22 bases left between them. Germline values: CDR1 SGHVS, CDR2 FQNEAQ. The CDR3 DNA reads as TGTGCCAGCACGCCATACACAGGGAATCCTAGAGCTTTCTTT. Protein product: CASTPYTGNPRAFF.

This chain uses TRBV28 with TRBJ1-5, with D possibly matching TRBD1 (6 bases). CDR1 MDHEN and CDR2 SYDVKM come from the germline V gene. The CDR3 spans 13 residues. V dropped 6 bases and J dropped 7 bases, with 13 bases sitting between them. The CDR3: CASRRGGGQPQHF. For the CDR3, the DNA is TGTGCCAGCAGGAGGGGGGGAGGCCAGCCCCAGCATTTT.